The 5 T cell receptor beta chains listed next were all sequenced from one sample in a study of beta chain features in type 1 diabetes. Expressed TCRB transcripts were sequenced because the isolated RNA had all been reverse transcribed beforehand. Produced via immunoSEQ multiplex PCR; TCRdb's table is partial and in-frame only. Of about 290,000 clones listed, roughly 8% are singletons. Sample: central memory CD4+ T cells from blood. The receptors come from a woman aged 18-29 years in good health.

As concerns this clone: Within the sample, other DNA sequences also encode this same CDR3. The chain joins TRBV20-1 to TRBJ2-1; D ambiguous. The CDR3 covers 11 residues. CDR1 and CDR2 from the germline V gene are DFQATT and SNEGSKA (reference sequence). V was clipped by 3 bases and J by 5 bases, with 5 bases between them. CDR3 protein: CSASDNNEQFF. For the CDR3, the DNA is TGCAGTGCTAGTGACAACAATGAGCAGTTCTTC.

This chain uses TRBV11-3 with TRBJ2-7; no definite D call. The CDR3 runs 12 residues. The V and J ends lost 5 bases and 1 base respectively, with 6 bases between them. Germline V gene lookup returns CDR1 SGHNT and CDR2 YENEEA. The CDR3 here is CASSLRSYEQYF. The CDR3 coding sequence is TGTGCCAGCAGCCTCCGGTCCTACGAGCAGTACTTC.

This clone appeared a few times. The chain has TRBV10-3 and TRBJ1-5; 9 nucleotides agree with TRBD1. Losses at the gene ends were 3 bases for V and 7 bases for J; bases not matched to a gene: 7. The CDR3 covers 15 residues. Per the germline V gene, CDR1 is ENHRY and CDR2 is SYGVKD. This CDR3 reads CAISEPGTGKQPQHF. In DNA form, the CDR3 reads TGTGCCATCAGTGAACCCGGGACAGGGAAACAGCCCCAGCATTTT.

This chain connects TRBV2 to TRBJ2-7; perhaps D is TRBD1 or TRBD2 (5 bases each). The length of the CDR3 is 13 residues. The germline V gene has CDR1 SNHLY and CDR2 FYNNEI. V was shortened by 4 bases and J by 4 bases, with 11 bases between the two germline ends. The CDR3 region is CASSAGTAYEQYF. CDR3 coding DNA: TGTGCCAGCAGTGCCGGGACGGCATACGAGCAGTACTTC.

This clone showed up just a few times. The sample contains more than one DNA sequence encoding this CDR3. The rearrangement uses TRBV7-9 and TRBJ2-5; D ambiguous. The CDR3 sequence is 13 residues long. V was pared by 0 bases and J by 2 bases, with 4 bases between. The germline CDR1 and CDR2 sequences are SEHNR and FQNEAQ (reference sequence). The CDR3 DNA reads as TGTGCCAGCAGCTTAGCGCGGCAAGAGACCCAGTACTTC. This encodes CASSLARQETQYF.